These 20 T cell receptor beta chains were all obtained from the same sample, sequenced in a study of cytomegalovirus exposure and HLA in healthy donors. Method: immunoSEQ multiplex PCR; TCRdb's copy keeps in-frame clones and lacks some. The sample carries tens of thousands of clones, approximately 96% recorded once. Sequencing was performed on PBMCs. These receptors were obtained from a woman aged 18-35 years in good health and CMV-seropositive.

This chain joins TRBV4-1 and TRBJ1-5, with TRBD1 matching over 9 bases. Trimming cost V 1 base and J 1 base; bases outside gene matches: 5. The CDR3 is 17 residues long. CDR1 and CDR2 from the germline V gene are MGHRA and YSYEKL. As DNA, the CDR3 is TGCGCCAGCAGCCAAGGGGGGACAGGGTGGAGCAATCAGCCCCAGCATTTT. It yields the protein CASSQGGTGWSNQPQHF.

The gene calls are TRBV27 and TRBJ1-4; TRBD1 aligns across 8 bases. CDR1 and CDR2 from the germline V gene are MNHEY and SMNVEV (reference sequence). V shed 5 bases, J shed 6 bases, and the junction held 5 bases outside the gene matches. This CDR3 has 14 residues. CDR3 sequence: CASSTRTGYEKLFF. The CDR3 region has the DNA TGTGCCAGCAGTACAAGGACAGGGTATGAAAAACTGTTTTTT.

CDR3 loop: CASSALKIEQFF. CDR3 coding DNA: TGTGCCAGCAGCGCACTTAAGATTGAGCAGTTCTTC. The chain couples TRBV7-8 to TRBJ2-1; D gene ambiguous. V was clipped by 5 bases and J by 9 bases, with 11 bases between them. Germline lookup yields CDR1 SGHVS and CDR2 FQNEAQ. This CDR3 has 12 residues. The variable domain in full, completed from reference TRBV7-8 and TRBJ2-1, reads GAGVSQSPRYKVAKRGQDVALRCDPISGHVSLFWYQQALGQGPEFLTYFQNEAQLDKSGLPSDRFFAERPEGSVSTLKIQRTQQEDSAVYLCASSALKIEQFFGPGTRLTVL.

The CDR3 DNA reads TGTGCCAGCAGCTGGGGACTAGGGGATCAATACGAGCAGTACTTC. It encodes CASSWGLGDQYEQYF. V is TRBV7-3 and J is TRBJ2-7; TRBD2 matches at 8 bases. The CDR3 has 15 residues. Germline assignment: CDR1 SGHTA and CDR2 FQGTGA. Trimming removed 4 bases from V and 4 bases from J; junction bases left unmatched: 9.

The rearrangement links TRBV9 to TRBJ2-7; 7 positions match TRBD1. V was clipped by 2 bases and J by 2 bases; unmatched bases: 4. The CDR3 contains 14 residues. Germline CDR1 reads SGDLS; CDR2 reads YYNGEE. The CDR3 bases are TGTGCCAGCAGCGTGGGGACAGAGACCTACGAGCAGTACTTC. Its protein product is CASSVGTETYEQYF.

The chain recombines TRBV5-4 with TRBJ2-7; D uncertain. The CDR3 consists of 14 residues. Looked up from germline, CDR1 is SGHNT and CDR2 is YYREEE (reference sequence). V shed 0 bases and J shed 0 bases, with 7 bases lying between them. CDR3 nucleotides: TGTGCCAGCAGCTTGGAGAGTAGCTCCTACGAGCAGTACTTC. Its translation is CASSLESSSYEQYF. Combining the CDR3 with reference TRBV5-4 and TRBJ2-7 gives the whole variable domain ETGVTQSPTHLIKTRGQQVTLRCSSQSGHNTVSWYQQALGQGPQFIFQYYREEENGRGNFPPRFSGLQFPNYSSELNVNALELDDSALYLCASSLESSSYEQYFGPGTRLTVT.

The rearrangement links TRBV6-4 to TRBJ1-2; 7 nucleotides match TRBD1. CDR1 is MRHNA, CDR2 SNTAGT, per germline. Unmatched junction bases numbered 7, after V lost 7 bases and J lost 8 bases. CDR3 length: 12 amino acids. The CDR3 here is CASKQGFRGYTF. CDR3 bases: TGTGCCAGCAAACAGGGGTTCAGGGGCTACACCTTC.

V is TRBV2 and J is TRBJ2-2; D unclear. V was cut by 6 bases and J by 0 bases, with 11 bases left in between. The CDR3 has 15 residues. Germline V gene lookup returns CDR1 SNHLY and CDR2 FYNNEI. The CDR3 sequence is CASSPDNPNTGELFF. DNA of the CDR3: TGTGCCAGCAGCCCTGACAATCCGAACACCGGGGAGCTGTTTTTT.

The chain employs TRBV28 and TRBJ1-1; the match to TRBD1 covers 9 bases. CDR3 length: 16 residues. J lost 7 bases, V lost 6 bases, and 15 bases had no gene match. The V gene's germline CDR1 is MDHEN and CDR2 SYDVKM. CDR3 protein: CASSPRPGQGKVEAFF. The CDR3 DNA sequence: TGTGCCAGCAGCCCAAGACCGGGACAGGGAAAAGTTGAAGCTTTCTTT. The full variable domain, rest sourced from reference TRBV28 and TRBJ1-1, is DVKVTQSSRYLVKRTGEKVFLECVQDMDHENMFWYRQDPGLGLRLIYFSYDVKMKEKGDIPEGYSVSREKKERFSLILESASTNQTSMYLCASSPRPGQGKVEAFFGQGTRLTVV.

J is TRBJ2-3 and V is TRBV11-2, with D possibly matching TRBD2 (5 bases). The CDR3 spans 15 residues. Germline V lookup: CDR1 SGHAT, CDR2 FQNNGV. V lost 5 bases and J 0 bases, leaving 12 bases between the germline ends. CDR3 DNA: TGTGCCAGCAGCAGAACGGGGTTTAGCACAGATACGCAGTATTTT. Residues: CASSRTGFSTDTQYF.

V gene TRBV10-2 combines with J gene TRBJ2-7, with 8 bases fitting TRBD2. The CDR3 loop spans 13 amino acids. The V and J ends lost 3 bases and 7 bases, in that order; junction bases with no gene match: 5. Germline CDR1 and CDR2: WSHSY and SAAADI. The CDR3 is CASSDKASGEQYF. Here the CDR3 DNA reads TGCGCCAGCAGTGATAAGGCTAGCGGGGAGCAGTACTTC.

The chain carries TRBV9 and TRBJ2-3, with 12 bases fitting TRBD2. Germline V gene lookup returns CDR1 SGDLS and CDR2 YYNGEE. The CDR3 runs 15 residues. V lost 3 bases, J lost 5 bases, and 4 bases stayed unmatched. The CDR3 loop reads CASSDRLAGVDTQYF. The CDR3 DNA reads as TGTGCCAGCAGCGATCGACTAGCGGGAGTAGATACGCAGTATTTT.

The chain combines TRBV4-1 with TRBJ1-1; no firm D call. CDR1 and CDR2 from the germline V gene are MGHRA and YSYEKL. The CDR3 has 14 amino acids. Trimming took 0 bases from V and 4 from J, leaving 9 bases between them. CDR3 DNA sequence: TGCGCCAGCAGCCAAGACCCCCGGGGCACTGAAGCTTTCTTT. This gives the protein CASSQDPRGTEAFF.

The chain combines TRBV21-1 with TRBJ2-7; the table's D call TRBD1 went unverified against the DNA. TRBV21-1 is classified as a pseudogene. The CDR3 contains 15 residues. CDR3 amino acids: CASRRIWTGEYEQYF. Here the CDR3 DNA reads TGTGCCAGCCGCCGGATCTGGACAGGGGAGTACGAGCAGTACTTC.

J is TRBJ1-5 and V is TRBV11-1; the match to TRBD1 covers 7 bases. After removal of 8 bases from V and 3 bases from J, the junction contained 10 bases not matched to a gene. The germline V gene has CDR1 SGHAT and CDR2 FQDESV (reference sequence). The CDR3 extends over 15 amino acids. CDR3 region: CASPPRQGLNQPQHF. CDR3 DNA sequence: TGTGCCAGCCCACCTCGACAGGGCCTCAATCAGCCCCAGCATTTT.

The genes are TRBV19 and TRBJ2-3, with 7 positions matching TRBD1. This CDR3 is built from 15 residues. Germline V lookup: CDR1 LNHDA, CDR2 SQIVND (reference sequence). V dropped 5 bases and J dropped 2; count of bases not matched to a gene: 7. The CDR3 sequence: CASSARTGNTDTQYF. In DNA, the CDR3 is TGTGCCAGTAGTGCTAGGACAGGAAACACAGATACGCAGTATTTT.

The V and J genes are TRBV30 and TRBJ1-2, with a possible D match to TRBD1 (5 bases). Trimming left V 3 bases short and J 8 bases short, with 13 bases between. This CDR3 has 12 residues. Per germline, CDR1 GTSNPN and CDR2 SVGIG (reference sequence). The CDR3 protein is CAWRRGGKGYTF. The CDR3 nucleotides read TGTGCCTGGAGGCGGGGGGGGAAGGGCTACACCTTC.

The rearrangement uses TRBV27 and TRBJ2-2; possible D gene TRBD1, 6 bases. Germline V lookup: CDR1 MNHEY, CDR2 SMNVEV (reference sequence). CDR3 size: 13 residues. Trimming took off 6 bases at V and 8 bases at J, with 13 bases between the two ends. DNA of the CDR3: TGTGCCAGCAGACCCCAGGGGTGGGGGGAGCTGTTTTTT. Protein product: CASRPQGWGELFF.

The genes are TRBV7-2 and TRBJ1-5; weak D call: TRBD1 (6 bases). Germline V CDR1 and CDR2: SGHTA, FQGNSA. The CDR3 covers 15 residues. The V and J ends lost 1 base and 5 bases respectively, with 12 bases between them. Written as DNA, the CDR3 is TGTGCCAGCAGCTTAGTCTTAGGGGGGGATCAGCCCCAGCATTTT. It translates to CASSLVLGGDQPQHF.

J is TRBJ2-1 and V is TRBV28, with D possibly matching TRBD2 (6 bases). The germline gives CDR1 MDHEN, CDR2 SYDVKM. V shed 3 bases and J shed 2 bases, with 11 bases lying between them. The CDR3 is 15 amino acids. CDR3 in amino acids: CASSFPGEAYNEQFF. The CDR3 DNA reads TGTGCCAGCAGTTTTCCCGGGGAGGCCTACAATGAGCAGTTCTTC.